This T cell receptor (beta chain) was identified in a study of CD8 T cells in ankylosing spondylitis. With 1 base clipped from V and 0 bases from J, the junction kept 8 bases outside the gene matches. Germline CDR1 reads SGHDT; CDR2 reads YYEEEE. CDR3 length: 17 residues. TCRdb re-called the 5' RACE reads with MiXCR, one entry per CDR3 protein. The sample has 300,000 to 400,000 distinct CDR3 sequences, about 20% seen once. This clonotype was picked up a small number of times. The sequence came from a male donor with ankylosing spondylitis or in good health (not recorded which). Sequences were obtained from blood, either unsorted or a sorted T cell fraction (not recorded which). The chain employs TRBV5-6 and TRBJ2-5; TRBD2 agrees at 8 bases. The CDR3 sequence: CASSLSQAGVYQETQYF. The CDR3 nucleotides read TGTGCCAGCAGCTTGTCTCAAGCGGGGGTGTACCAAGAGACCCAGTACTTC.